The rows below give T cell receptor beta chains drawn from one sample of a study of OX40 agonist ivuxolimab in advanced cancers. Generated by immunoSEQ multiplex PCR, the TCRdb table keeps only in-frame clones and is missing some. The sample yields approximately 76,000 clones, approximately 93% seen once. This specimen consisted of CD4+ or CD8+ T cells sorted from blood, obtained in a trial of the OX40 agonist ivuxolimab. All receptors come from an adult with an advanced solid tumor such as melanoma, head and neck, liver or kidney cancer. Each CDR3 is given with its conserved first and last residue. D genes are given only for firm matches. Part of the rows lack a size; the others show once, few, many or a class for expanded clones.

j_call: TRBJ2-3; clone_size: -; d_call: TRBD2; v_call: TRBV28; cdr3_aa: CASSSRGISGGTDTQYF; cdr3_nt: TGTGCCAGCAGTTCCCGCGGGATTAGCGGGGGGACAGATACGCAGTATTTT
j_call: TRBJ1-1; clone_size: -; d_call: -; v_call: TRBV21-1; cdr3_aa: CASSQRDRITHTEAFF; cdr3_nt: TGTGCCAGCAGCCAGCGGGACAGGATAACGCACACTGAAGCTTTCTTT
j_call: TRBJ2-7; clone_size: -; d_call: TRBD1; v_call: TRBV30; cdr3_aa: CAWSVQNRGLEEQYF; cdr3_nt: TGTGCCTGGAGTGTACAGAACAGGGGGCTCGAAGAGCAGTACTTC
j_call: TRBJ2-7; clone_size: -; d_call: TRBD2; v_call: TRBV7-2; cdr3_aa: CASSPGTAGGYEQYF; cdr3_nt: TGTGCCAGCAGCCCGGGTACAGCGGGGGGTTACGAGCAGTACTTC
j_call: TRBJ2-2; clone_size: -; d_call: -; v_call: TRBV29-1; cdr3_aa: CSVAGGAGELFF; cdr3_nt: TGCAGCGTCGCAGGGGGGGCCGGGGAGCTGTTTTTT
j_call: TRBJ2-1; clone_size: -; d_call: -; v_call: TRBV15; cdr3_aa: CATSSIDSLITYEQFF; cdr3_nt: TGTGCCACCAGCTCAATCGACAGCCTCATTACCTATGAGCAGTTCTTC
j_call: TRBJ1-2; clone_size: -; d_call: -; v_call: TRBV9; cdr3_aa: CASSVRRDSYGYTF; cdr3_nt: TGTGCCAGCAGCGTCCGCAGGGATAGCTATGGCTACACCTTC
j_call: TRBJ2-5; clone_size: -; d_call: TRBD1; v_call: TRBV11-3; cdr3_aa: CASSLNGQGRKETQYF; cdr3_nt: TGTGCCAGCAGCTTAAATGGACAGGGACGGAAAGAGACCCAGTACTTC
j_call: TRBJ1-1; clone_size: -; d_call: -; v_call: TRBV6-6; cdr3_aa: CASSYPRTEAFF; cdr3_nt: TGTGCCAGCAGTTACCCTCGGACTGAAGCTTTCTTT
j_call: TRBJ2-7; clone_size: once; d_call: TRBD1; v_call: TRBV25-1; cdr3_aa: CASSEGDRFLREQYF; cdr3_nt: TGTGCCAGCAGTGAAGGGGACAGGTTTTTGCGCGAGCAGTACTTC
j_call: TRBJ2-7; clone_size: -; d_call: -; v_call: TRBV5-5; cdr3_aa: CASSLVLGYEQYF; cdr3_nt: TGTGCCAGCAGCTTAGTTCTCGGTTACGAGCAGTACTTC
j_call: TRBJ2-1; clone_size: -; d_call: TRBD1; v_call: TRBV27; cdr3_aa: CASSSGQGISYNEQFF; cdr3_nt: TGTGCCAGCAGTTCGGGACAGGGGATATCCTACAATGAGCAGTTCTTC
j_call: TRBJ2-7; clone_size: -; d_call: -; v_call: TRBV6-6; cdr3_aa: CAASSDSYEQYF; cdr3_nt: TGTGCCGCCTCCTCAGACTCCTACGAGCAGTACTTC
j_call: TRBJ2-7; clone_size: -; d_call: TRBD2; v_call: TRBV6-1; cdr3_aa: CASSEVSGEYEQYF; cdr3_nt: TGTGCCAGCAGTGAAGTTAGCGGGGAATACGAGCAGTACTTC
j_call: TRBJ1-1; clone_size: -; d_call: -; v_call: TRBV30; cdr3_aa: CAWSVKGLPEAFF; cdr3_nt: TGTGCCTGGAGTGTGAAAGGCCTACCTGAAGCTTTCTTT
j_call: TRBJ1-2; clone_size: -; d_call: -; v_call: TRBV4-3; cdr3_aa: CASSQDMGSGYTF; cdr3_nt: TGCGCCAGCAGCCAAGATATGGGCTCTGGCTACACCTTC
j_call: TRBJ2-7; clone_size: -; d_call: TRBD1; v_call: TRBV4-3; cdr3_aa: CASSQEVKGAPYEQYF; cdr3_nt: TGCGCCAGCAGCCAAGAAGTGAAGGGGGCCCCCTACGAGCAGTACTTC
j_call: TRBJ2-1; clone_size: -; d_call: TRBD2; v_call: TRBV7-3; cdr3_aa: CASSPTSGRLHEQFF; cdr3_nt: TGTGCCAGCAGCCCAACTAGCGGGAGGTTACATGAGCAGTTCTTC
j_call: TRBJ2-1; clone_size: once; d_call: -; v_call: TRBV5-1; cdr3_aa: CASSLVEDDEQFF; cdr3_nt: TGCGCCAGCAGCTTGGTGGAGGACGATGAGCAGTTCTTC
j_call: TRBJ2-7; clone_size: -; d_call: -; v_call: TRBV29-1; cdr3_aa: CSVGPIYEQYF; cdr3_nt: TGCAGCGTTGGACCTATCTACGAGCAGTACTTC
j_call: TRBJ2-7; clone_size: -; d_call: -; v_call: TRBV15; cdr3_aa: CATSRVGGAEQYF; cdr3_nt: TGTGCCACCAGCAGAGTGGGGGGGGCCGAGCAGTACTTC
j_call: TRBJ1-1; clone_size: once; d_call: -; v_call: TRBV4-1; cdr3_aa: CASSQGAGPEAFF; cdr3_nt: TGCGCCAGCAGCCAGGGCGCTGGCCCTGAAGCTTTCTTT
j_call: TRBJ2-5; clone_size: -; d_call: -; v_call: TRBV4-1; cdr3_aa: CASSLSGETQYF; cdr3_nt: TGCGCCAGCAGCCTCTCGGGGGAGACCCAGTACTTC
j_call: TRBJ1-1; clone_size: -; d_call: TRBD1; v_call: TRBV27; cdr3_aa: CASLRDRAAEAFF; cdr3_nt: TGTGCCAGTCTCCGGGACAGGGCGGCTGAAGCTTTCTTT
j_call: TRBJ1-2; clone_size: -; d_call: TRBD1; v_call: TRBV5-6; cdr3_aa: CASSTGQNYGYTF; cdr3_nt: TGTGCCAGCAGCACGGGACAGAACTATGGCTACACCTTC
j_call: TRBJ1-2; clone_size: -; d_call: -; v_call: TRBV6-5; cdr3_aa: CASSYSRDRAYTF; cdr3_nt: TGTGCCAGCAGTTACTCAAGAGATCGCGCCTACACCTTC
j_call: TRBJ2-1; clone_size: -; d_call: -; v_call: TRBV19; cdr3_aa: CASSTDIYNEQFF; cdr3_nt: TGTGCCAGTAGCACGGACATCTACAATGAGCAGTTCTTC
j_call: TRBJ1-2; clone_size: few; d_call: -; v_call: TRBV10-3; cdr3_aa: CAISETHRVGYTF; cdr3_nt: TGTGCCATCAGTGAGACTCACAGGGTTGGCTACACCTTC
j_call: TRBJ2-7; clone_size: -; d_call: TRBD2; v_call: TRBV5-1; cdr3_aa: CASSSSGPSSYEQYF; cdr3_nt: TGCGCCAGCAGCTCTAGCGGGCCCAGCTCCTACGAGCAGTACTTC
j_call: TRBJ2-1; clone_size: -; d_call: TRBD2; v_call: TRBV27; cdr3_aa: CASFMNRDYPFF; cdr3_nt: TGTGCCAGCTTCATGAACCGGGACTATCCGTTCTTC
j_call: TRBJ1-4; clone_size: once; d_call: -; v_call: TRBV5-4; cdr3_aa: CASSLMGAGEKLFF; cdr3_nt: TGTGCCAGCAGCTTGATGGGGGCAGGGGAAAAACTGTTTTTT
j_call: TRBJ2-7; clone_size: -; d_call: TRBD2; v_call: TRBV7-3; cdr3_aa: CASSLGLAGPYEQYF; cdr3_nt: TGTGCCAGCAGCCTAGGACTAGCGGGACCCTACGAGCAGTACTTC
j_call: TRBJ2-5; clone_size: -; d_call: -; v_call: TRBV27; cdr3_aa: CASSPRDSETQYF; cdr3_nt: TGTGCCAGCAGTCCTAGGGATTCGGAGACCCAGTACTTC
j_call: TRBJ2-2; clone_size: -; d_call: TRBD2; v_call: TRBV11-2; cdr3_aa: CASSLDPPVTSGTNTGELFF; cdr3_nt: TGTGCCAGCAGCTTAGATCCCCCTGTCACTAGCGGGACGAACACCGGGGAGCTGTTTTTT
j_call: TRBJ2-7; clone_size: -; d_call: TRBD1; v_call: TRBV5-1; cdr3_aa: CASIPTPGTGLAYEQYF; cdr3_nt: TGCGCCAGCATCCCTACCCCCGGGACAGGCCTCGCCTACGAGCAGTACTTC
j_call: TRBJ1-5; clone_size: few; d_call: TRBD1; v_call: TRBV4-1; cdr3_aa: CASSPEDRASNQPQHF; cdr3_nt: TGCGCCAGCAGCCCGGAAGACAGGGCTAGCAATCAGCCCCAGCATTTT
j_call: TRBJ2-1; clone_size: -; d_call: TRBD2; v_call: TRBV5-6; cdr3_aa: CASSLVGGGHNEQFF; cdr3_nt: TGTGCCAGCAGCTTGGTAGGCGGGGGGCACAATGAGCAGTTCTTC
j_call: TRBJ2-5; clone_size: -; d_call: TRBD2; v_call: TRBV6-1; cdr3_aa: CASSVLAGETQYF; cdr3_nt: TGTGCCAGCAGTGTGCTAGCGGGGGAGACCCAGTACTTC
j_call: TRBJ1-4; clone_size: -; d_call: -; v_call: TRBV11-2; cdr3_aa: CASSWMGGDEKLFF; cdr3_nt: TGTGCCAGCAGCTGGATGGGGGGCGATGAAAAACTGTTTTTT
j_call: TRBJ1-1; clone_size: -; d_call: TRBD1; v_call: TRBV27; cdr3_aa: CASSFTGTGGTEAFF; cdr3_nt: TGTGCCAGCAGTTTCACCGGGACAGGGGGCACTGAAGCTTTCTTT
j_call: TRBJ2-7; clone_size: -; d_call: -; v_call: TRBV15; cdr3_aa: CATSRGGVEQYF; cdr3_nt: TGTGCCACCAGCAGAGGGGGGGTCGAGCAGTACTTC
j_call: TRBJ2-5; clone_size: -; d_call: TRBD2; v_call: TRBV7-9; cdr3_aa: CASSSRTSGQETQYF; cdr3_nt: TGTGCCAGCAGCTCCCGGACTAGCGGTCAAGAGACCCAGTACTTC
j_call: TRBJ1-2; clone_size: -; d_call: TRBD1; v_call: TRBV15; cdr3_aa: CATSSTGGHGYTF; cdr3_nt: TGTGCCACCAGCAGTACAGGGGGCCATGGCTACACCTTC
j_call: TRBJ2-1; clone_size: -; d_call: -; v_call: TRBV27; cdr3_aa: CASRLLARDLYNEQFF; cdr3_nt: TGTGCCAGCAGACTATTAGCTAGGGACTTGTACAATGAGCAGTTCTTC
j_call: TRBJ2-5; clone_size: -; d_call: -; v_call: TRBV6-5; cdr3_aa: CASSRGLGLETQYF; cdr3_nt: TGTGCCAGCAGCCGAGGCTTGGGTCTGGAGACCCAGTACTTC
j_call: TRBJ1-5; clone_size: once; d_call: TRBD1; v_call: TRBV27; cdr3_aa: CASSPTTGGSQPQHF; cdr3_nt: TGTGCCAGCAGTCCTACGACAGGGGGCAGTCAGCCCCAGCATTTT
j_call: TRBJ1-2; clone_size: -; d_call: TRBD1; v_call: TRBV27; cdr3_aa: CASSRDRAGYGYTF; cdr3_nt: TGTGCCAGCAGTCGGGACAGGGCTGGGTATGGCTACACCTTC
j_call: TRBJ1-1; clone_size: -; d_call: -; v_call: TRBV13; cdr3_aa: CASSLGSGTEAFF; cdr3_nt: TGTGCCAGCAGCTTAGGCTCGGGGACTGAAGCTTTCTTT
j_call: TRBJ2-7; clone_size: -; d_call: -; v_call: TRBV9; cdr3_aa: CASSRTEREQYF; cdr3_nt: TGTGCCAGCAGCCGGACAGAACGGGAGCAGTACTTC
j_call: TRBJ2-7; clone_size: -; d_call: TRBD1; v_call: TRBV5-4; cdr3_aa: CASSPKSFLDRVSSYEQYF; cdr3_nt: TGTGCCAGCAGCCCTAAATCCTTCCTGGACAGGGTAAGCTCCTACGAGCAGTACTTC
j_call: TRBJ2-7; clone_size: -; d_call: TRBD1; v_call: TRBV4-1; cdr3_aa: CASSHEKGGAYEQYF; cdr3_nt: TGCGCCAGCAGCCATGAAAAAGGGGGCGCGTACGAGCAGTACTTC
j_call: TRBJ1-2; clone_size: once; d_call: -; v_call: TRBV4-1; cdr3_aa: CASSQVGRDYGYTF; cdr3_nt: TGCGCCAGCAGCCAAGTCGGCAGGGACTATGGCTACACCTTC
j_call: TRBJ2-3; clone_size: -; d_call: -; v_call: TRBV27; cdr3_aa: CASSPTEGTQYF; cdr3_nt: TGTGCCAGCAGCCCGACAGAAGGTACGCAGTATTTT
j_call: TRBJ2-7; clone_size: -; d_call: TRBD1; v_call: TRBV27; cdr3_aa: CASSFRQGSYEQYF; cdr3_nt: TGTGCCAGCAGTTTCAGACAGGGATCCTACGAGCAGTACTTC
j_call: TRBJ2-7; clone_size: -; d_call: TRBD1; v_call: TRBV6-1; cdr3_aa: CASSDFDRGPYEQYF; cdr3_nt: TGTGCCAGCAGTGACTTCGACAGGGGGCCCTACGAGCAGTACTTC